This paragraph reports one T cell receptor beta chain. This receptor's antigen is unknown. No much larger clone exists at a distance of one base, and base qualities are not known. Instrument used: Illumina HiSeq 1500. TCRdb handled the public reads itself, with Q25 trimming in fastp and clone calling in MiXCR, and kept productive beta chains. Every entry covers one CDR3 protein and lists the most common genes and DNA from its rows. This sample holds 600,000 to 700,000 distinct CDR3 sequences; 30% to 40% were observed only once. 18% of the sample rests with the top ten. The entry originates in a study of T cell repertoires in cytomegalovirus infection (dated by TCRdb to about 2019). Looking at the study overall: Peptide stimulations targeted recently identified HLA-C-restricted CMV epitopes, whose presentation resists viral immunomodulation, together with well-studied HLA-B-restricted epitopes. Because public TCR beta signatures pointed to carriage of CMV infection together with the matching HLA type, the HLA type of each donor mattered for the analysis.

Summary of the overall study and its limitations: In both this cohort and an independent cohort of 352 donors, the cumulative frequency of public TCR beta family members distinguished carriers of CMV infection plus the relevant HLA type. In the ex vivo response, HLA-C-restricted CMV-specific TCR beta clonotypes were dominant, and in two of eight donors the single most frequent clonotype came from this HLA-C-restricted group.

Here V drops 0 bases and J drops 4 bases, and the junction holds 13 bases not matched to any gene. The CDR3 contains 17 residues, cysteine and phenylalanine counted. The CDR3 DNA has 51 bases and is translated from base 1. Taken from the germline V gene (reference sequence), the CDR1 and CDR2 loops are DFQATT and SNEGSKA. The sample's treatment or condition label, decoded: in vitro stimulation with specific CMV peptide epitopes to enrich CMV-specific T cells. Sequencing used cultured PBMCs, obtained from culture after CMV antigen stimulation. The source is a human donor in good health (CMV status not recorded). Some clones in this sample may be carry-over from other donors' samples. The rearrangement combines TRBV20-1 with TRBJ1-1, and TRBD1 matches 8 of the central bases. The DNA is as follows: TGCAGTGCTAGAGATCCGTGGGACAGGTTCTCCCCCACTGAAGCTTTCTTT. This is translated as CSARDPWDRFSPTEAFF.